This T cell receptor (beta chain) stems from a study of blood T cell repertoires in COVID-19 (dated by TCRdb to about 2020). For the study in its entirety: Samples from collaborators originated in the United States, Italy and Spain and spanned both the acute and convalescent phases of COVID-19. Deeply sampled blood TCRbeta repertoires from subjects exposed to, actively infected with, or recovered from COVID-19 were included in the dataset. The prospective study material was composed of cDNA or gDNA derived from T cells, B-cell-depleted T cells, or PBMCs. The repertoires were released in a freely available public database intended as a resource for research on the immune response to SARS-CoV-2. Where HLA class I and class II types were available, the types were taken from metadata supplied by the sample provider, not from assay-based typing. Nearly every sample came with metadata listing a de-identified subject ID, COVID-19 status, age in years and sex. Samples were obtained from the ongoing ImmuneRACE study (first 160 participants) and from roughly 1,300 subjects provided by 6 global collaborators. Points the paper makes about the study in general: Clinical and demographic metadata were provided uncurated, with the amount varying by source and participant.

The immunoSEQ Assay, a bias-controlled multiplex PCR, was used to amplify TCRbeta CDR3 regions from genomic DNA. In the paper's pipeline: The number of nucleated cells in each sample was estimated from the amplification of reference gene primers within the assay. To quantify the absolute abundance of each unique TCRbeta CDR3 rearrangement, sequence reads were collapsed and filtered. For each sample, productive Simpson clonality was calculated by taking the square root of Simpson's diversity index across productive rearrangements. TCRdb limited this immuneACCESS table to in-frame rearrangements with V and J called. A share of clones is missing; checked studies link under half to unresolved V genes, and the rest is unexplained. The V and J calls and clone size come from that table; D and trimming were worked out from the DNA. A total of under 200,000 clones appear in this sample, about 86% of them only once. The ten largest clones add up to roughly 8.6% of the sample.

Trimmed from V: 2 bases; trimmed from J: 5 bases; junction bases lacking a gene match: 7. Spanning cysteine to phenylalanine, the CDR3 consists of 16 amino acids. The retained sequence is limited to the CDR3, 48 bases, with the frame set at the first base. CDR1 and CDR2 are read off the germline V gene as KGHDR and SFDVKD. Concerning this clone itself: Its recognized antigen is unknown. There are no base qualities to consult, and no much larger clone falls within one base.

Whole blood was collected in K2EDTA tubes by collaborating institutions according to the institutions' own protocols. For TCRbeta analysis, collaborators shipped samples as frozen whole blood, isolated PBMCs, or DNA extracted from either of those sample types. The specimen sequenced was peripheral blood. This clonotype originated in a man aged 60 to 69 with acute or convalescent COVID-19. This chain joins TRBV24-1 to TRBJ2-2, with TRBD2 identical over 7 junction bases. The nucleotides are TGTGCCACCAGTGATTGGGGGAGGGCCCAAACCGGGGAGCTGTTTTTT. It encodes CATSDWGRAQTGELFF.